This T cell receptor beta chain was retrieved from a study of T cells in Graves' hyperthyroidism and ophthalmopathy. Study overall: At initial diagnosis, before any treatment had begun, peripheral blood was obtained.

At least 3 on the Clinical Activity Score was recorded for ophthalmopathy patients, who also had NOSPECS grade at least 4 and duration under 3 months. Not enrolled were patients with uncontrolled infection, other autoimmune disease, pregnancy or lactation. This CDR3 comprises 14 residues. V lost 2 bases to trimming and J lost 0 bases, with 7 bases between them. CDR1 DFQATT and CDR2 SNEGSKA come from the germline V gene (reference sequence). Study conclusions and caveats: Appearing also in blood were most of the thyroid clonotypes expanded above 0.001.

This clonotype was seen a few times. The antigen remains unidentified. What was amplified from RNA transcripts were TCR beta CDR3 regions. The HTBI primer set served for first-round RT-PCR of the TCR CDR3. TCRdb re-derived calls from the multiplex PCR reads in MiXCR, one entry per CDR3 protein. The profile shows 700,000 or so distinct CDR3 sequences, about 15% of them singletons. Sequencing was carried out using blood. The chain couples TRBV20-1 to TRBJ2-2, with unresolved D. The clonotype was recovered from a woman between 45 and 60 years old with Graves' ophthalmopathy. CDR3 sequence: CSARIDTNTGELFF. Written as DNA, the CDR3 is TGCAGTGCTAGAATTGACACGAACACCGGGGAGCTGTTTTTT.